These T cell receptor beta chains were read from a single sample in a study of cytomegalovirus exposure and HLA in healthy donors. TCRdb's copy holds only in-frame clones and misses some; the assay was immunoSEQ multiplex PCR. The sample lists 75,000 to 80,000 clones; about 79% were seen once. Specimen: PBMCs. The receptor set was obtained from a man aged 35 to 55 in good health and CMV-seronegative. Each CDR3 is given with its conserved first and last residue. D genes are given only for firm matches. Some rows have no size entry. The others give once, few or many, or a class for an expanded clone.

>NA|TRBJ2-3|TRBV10-3|few
CAISAARGTDTQYF
TGTGCCATCAGTGCAGCGCGGGGCACAGATACGCAGTATTTT
>TRBD2|TRBJ2-7|TRBV6-1|NA
CASRLSGSGSYEQYF
TGTGCCAGCAGACTAAGCGGGAGCGGTTCCTACGAGCAGTACTTC
>NA|TRBJ2-2|TRBV10-2|NA
CASSRTNTGELFF
TGCGCCAGCAGCAGGACGAACACCGGGGAGCTGTTTTTT
>NA|TRBJ2-3|TRBV2|NA
CASSLLGNRDTQYF
TGTGCCAGCAGTTTGCTCGGGAACAGAGATACGCAGTATTTT
>TRBD2|TRBJ2-1|TRBV19|NA
CASSTTSGRGKDEQFF
TGTGCCAGTAGTACGACTAGCGGGAGGGGTAAGGATGAGCAGTTCTTC
>NA|TRBJ1-2|TRBV27|NA
CASSFSGEYGYTF
TGTGCCAGCAGTTTTAGCGGGGAGTATGGCTACACCTTC
>TRBD1|TRBJ2-1|TRBV5-5|NA
CASSFGTDASEQFF
TGTGCCAGCAGCTTCGGGACAGACGCCAGTGAGCAGTTCTTC
>NA|TRBJ2-3|TRBV9|NA
CASSVALDTQYF
TGTGCCAGCAGCGTAGCTCTCGATACGCAGTATTTT
>NA|TRBJ2-1|TRBV5-1|NA
CASSHGQLYNEQFF
TGCGCCAGCAGCCACGGACAGCTCTACAATGAGCAGTTCTTC
>NA|TRBJ2-7|TRBV5-1|NA
CASSLAQGAYEQYF
TGCGCCAGCAGCTTGGCACAGGGTGCATACGAGCAGTACTTC
>NA|TRBJ1-2|TRBV28|NA
CASGSLGYTF
TGTGCCAGCGGTTCCTTGGGCTACACCTTC
>NA|TRBJ2-5|TRBV7-2|few
CASSLGTHQETQYF
TGTGCCAGCAGCCTAGGGACTCACCAAGAGACCCAGTACTTC
>NA|TRBJ2-5|TRBV10-3|NA
CATDTGETQYF
TGTGCCACCGACACTGGGGAGACCCAGTACTTC
>NA|TRBJ1-5|TRBV28|NA
CAIRTGNQPQHF
TGTGCCATCCGGACAGGCAATCAGCCCCAGCATTTT
>TRBD1|TRBJ2-5|TRBV6-1|NA
CASSVLKGGEETQYF
TGTGCCAGCAGTGTGCTGAAAGGGGGCGAGGAGACCCAGTACTTC
>NA|TRBJ1-1|TRBV9|NA
CASSRGSLNTEAFF
TGTGCCAGCAGCCGGGGTTCCCTGAACACTGAAGCTTTCTTT
>NA|TRBJ2-4|TRBV28|NA
CASSLSGVNIQYF
TGTGCCAGCAGTTTGTCAGGGGTAAACATTCAGTACTTC
>NA|TRBJ1-1|TRBV6-5|NA
CASSSDRRVLNTEAFF
TGTGCCAGCAGTTCAGACAGGCGTGTTTTGAACACTGAAGCTTTCTTT
>NA|TRBJ1-2|TRBV27|NA
CASSLYPRGAGGYTF
TGTGCCAGCAGTTTATATCCGAGGGGCGCGGGGGGCTACACCTTC
>NA|TRBJ1-3|TRBV5-6|NA
CASRTGTEGNTIYF
TGTGCCAGCAGAACCGGGACTGAAGGAAACACCATATATTTT
>NA|TRBJ2-5|TRBV6-7|NA
CASFDTLARSQYF
TGTGCCAGCTTCGACACCCTCGCAAGGTCGCAGTACTTC
>TRBD2|TRBJ2-2|TRBV18|NA
CASSPPGLGSTGELFF
TGTGCCAGCTCACCTCCGGGACTAGGGAGCACCGGGGAGCTGTTTTTT
>NA|TRBJ2-2|TRBV5-1|NA
CASSLGYGVNTGELFF
TGCGCTAGCAGCTTGGGTTACGGAGTGAACACCGGGGAGCTGTTTTTT
>TRBD2|TRBJ2-4|TRBV28|once
CASSLGLAGLNIQYF
TGTGCCAGCAGTTTGGGACTAGCGGGCCTAAACATTCAGTACTTC
>NA|TRBJ2-3|TRBV30|NA
CAWSVGFGGTQYF
TGTGCCTGGAGTGTTGGATTCGGCGGGACGCAGTATTTT
>TRBD1|TRBJ1-3|TRBV27|NA
CASSSKGAGGNTIYF
TGTGCCAGCAGTTCCAAGGGGGCGGGGGGAAACACCATATATTTT
>TRBD1|TRBJ1-5|TRBV28|NA
CASGAQGGQPQHF
TGTGCCAGCGGGGCCCAGGGGGGACAGCCCCAGCATTTT
>TRBD1|TRBJ2-1|TRBV10-3|NA
CAITPGQGGNEQFF
TGTGCCATAACACCGGGACAGGGTGGCAATGAGCAGTTCTTC
>TRBD2|TRBJ2-1|TRBV6-5|NA
CASSSGTSSYNEQFF
TGTGCCAGCAGTTCCGGGACTAGCTCCTACAATGAGCAGTTCTTC
>NA|TRBJ2-7|TRBV28|NA
CASSLQLGRSTGQYF
TGTGCCAGCAGTTTACAATTAGGACGGTCGACAGGGCAGTACTTC
>TRBD2|TRBJ2-7|TRBV14|NA
CASSLSGSRNEQYF
TGTGCCAGCAGCCTAAGCGGGAGCAGGAACGAGCAGTACTTC
>NA|TRBJ2-2|TRBV6-8|NA
CASRLGQYTGELFF
TGTGCCAGCAGGTTAGGACAGTACACCGGGGAGCTGTTTTTT
>TRBD2|TRBJ2-2|TRBV28|once
CASTLGLGAGELFF
TGTGCCAGCACCTTGGGACTAGGGGCCGGGGAGCTGTTTTTT
>TRBD2|TRBJ2-7|TRBV13|NA
CASSLGSSGINEQYF
TGTGCCAGCAGCTTAGGTTCTAGCGGGATTAACGAGCAGTACTTC
>TRBD2|TRBJ2-3|TRBV5-1|once
CASSLGLAGVDTQYF
TGCGCCAGCAGCTTGGGACTAGCGGGAGTGGATACGCAGTATTTT
>NA|TRBJ2-7|TRBV15|NA
CATSRDLARFGYEQYF
TGTGCCACCAGCAGAGATCTGGCTAGATTTGGCTACGAGCAGTACTTC
>TRBD2|TRBJ2-2|TRBV27|NA
CASRGLAGGWVGGELFF
TGTGCCAGCCGGGGACTAGCGGGAGGCTGGGTAGGCGGGGAGCTGTTTTTT
>TRBD2|TRBJ2-1|TRBV14|NA
CASSLGTSGSEQFF
TGTGCCAGCAGCCTCGGGACTAGCGGTAGTGAGCAGTTCTTC
>NA|TRBJ1-4|TRBV6-5|once
CASSYSRNEKLFF
TGTGCCAGCAGTTACAGCAGGAATGAAAAACTGTTTTTT
>TRBD1|TRBJ2-7|TRBV2|NA
CASSRQGYEQYF
TGTGCCAGCAGTCGACAGGGCTACGAGCAGTACTTC
>NA|TRBJ1-5|TRBV6-1|NA
CATQEGGSGQPQHF
TGTGCCACCCAGGAAGGAGGGTCGGGGCAGCCCCAGCATTTT
>NA|TRBJ2-3|TRBV7-3|NA
CASSKGARRTDTQYF
TGTGCCAGCAGCAAAGGCGCGAGGCGCACAGATACGCAGTATTTT
>TRBD2|TRBJ2-1|TRBV27|NA
CASSLGLAGGNEQFF
TGTGCCAGCAGTTTAGGGCTAGCGGGAGGGAATGAGCAGTTCTTC
>NA|TRBJ1-5|TRBV2|NA
CASSDSGRGEKPQHF
TGTGCCAGCAGTGATTCAGGGAGGGGGGAAAAGCCCCAGCATTTT
>TRBD1|TRBJ2-1|TRBV16|NA
CASSQTQGYNEQFF
TGTGCCAGCAGCCAAACACAGGGGTACAATGAGCAGTTCTTC
>NA|TRBJ2-2|TRBV7-8|NA
CASNVGGTGELFF
TGTGCCAGCAACGTGGGGGGTACCGGGGAGCTGTTTTTT
>TRBD1|TRBJ2-5|TRBV2|NA
CAGRTGVRGTQYF
TGTGCCGGTCGGACAGGGGTGCGGGGGACCCAGTACTTC